In its sample, the clone carrying this T cell receptor (beta chain) was seen a few times. A modified ARM-PCR protocol with three rounds of nested PCR amplified TCRbeta. TCRdb redid the calling of the multiplex PCR reads with MiXCR, one entry per CDR3 protein. The table includes tens of thousands of distinct CDR3 sequences, just under 60% detected once. This sample is part of a study of tumor and adjacent non-tumor tissue in lung cancer. This sample's RNA came from whole unsorted tissue. The CDR3 totals 16 residues. The V and J ends lost 6 bases and 3 bases, in that order; junction bases with no gene match: 10. The germline V gene encodes CDR1 WSHSY and CDR2 SAAADI.

The chain carries TRBV10-2 and TRBJ2-2; 7 bases align to TRBD2. The sequenced sample consisted of lung tumor tissue. This TCR was recovered from a middle-aged man with non-small cell lung cancer. CDR3 residues: CASSPAGVADTGELFF. In nucleotides, the CDR3 is TGCGCCAGCAGCCCTGCGGGGGTGGCCGACACCGGGGAGCTGTTTTTT.